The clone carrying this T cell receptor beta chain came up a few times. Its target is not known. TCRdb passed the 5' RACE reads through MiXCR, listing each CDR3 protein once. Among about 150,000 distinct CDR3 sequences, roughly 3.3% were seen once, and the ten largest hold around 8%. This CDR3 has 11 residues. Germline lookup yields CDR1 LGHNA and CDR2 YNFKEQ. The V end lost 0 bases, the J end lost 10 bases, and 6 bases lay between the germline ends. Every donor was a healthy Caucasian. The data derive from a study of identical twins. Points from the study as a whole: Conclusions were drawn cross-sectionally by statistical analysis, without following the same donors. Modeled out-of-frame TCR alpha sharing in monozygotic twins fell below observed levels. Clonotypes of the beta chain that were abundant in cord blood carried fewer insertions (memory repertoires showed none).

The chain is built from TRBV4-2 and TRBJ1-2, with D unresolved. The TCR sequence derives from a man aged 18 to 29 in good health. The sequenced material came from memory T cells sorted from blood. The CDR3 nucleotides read TGTGCCAGCAGCCAAGAGGATTTCTACACCTTC. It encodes CASSQEDFYTF.